Below, one T cell receptor (beta chain) is given with its context. Trimming removed 10 bases from V and 2 bases from J, with 12 bases in between. Germline V gene data show CDR1 as MDHEN and CDR2 as SYDVKM. The CDR3 extends over 12 amino acids. This entry is derived from a study of shared clonotypes between healthy human individuals. Study information: The plates for each donor numbered three CD4 naive, three CD4 memory, two CD8 naive and one CD8 memory.

Clones were sequenced by immunoSEQ multiplex PCR, and TCRdb holds only the in-frame ones, with some missing. The sample has about 1 million clones, around 75% seen once. Sequenced material: memory CD4+ T cells sorted from blood. The subset denotes: CD45RA-negative fraction. The V call is TRBV28, the J call TRBJ2-7; possibly TRBD2 for D (5 bases). The origin of this receptor is a man aged 18-30 years in good health. The CDR3 here is CATGISTYEQYF. The CDR3 nucleotides read TGTGCCACCGGGATATCCACCTACGAGCAGTACTTC.